The rows below give T cell receptor beta chains drawn from one sample of a study of cytomegalovirus exposure and HLA in healthy donors. The method was immunoSEQ multiplex PCR; TCRdb's version includes in-frame clones alone and lacks a portion of them. The sample yields around 400,000 clones, roughly 85% seen once. Sequenced material: PBMCs. These receptors came from a woman in her late teens or twenties in good health and CMV-seronegative. Each CDR3 is given with its conserved first and last residue. A D gene is named only where the DNA matches it firmly. Part of the rows lack a size; the others show once, few, many or a class for expanded clones.

abundance: once; v_gene: TRBV27; j_gene: TRBJ2-6; d_gene: TRBD1; CDR3nt: TGTGCCAGCAGTCTAACCTCCGGGACAGCCTACTCTGGGGCCAACGTCCTGACTTTC; CDR3aa: CASSLTSGTAYSGANVLTF
abundance: -; v_gene: TRBV27; j_gene: TRBJ2-5; d_gene: TRBD1; CDR3nt: TGTGCCAGCAGTGCACCGGGACAGGGAAGGCGAGAGACCCAGTACTTC; CDR3aa: CASSAPGQGRRETQYF
abundance: -; v_gene: TRBV28; j_gene: TRBJ1-3; d_gene: -; CDR3nt: TGTGCCAGCAGTCCCCCCGTAGTGGACACCATATATTTT; CDR3aa: CASSPPVVDTIYF
abundance: once; v_gene: TRBV28; j_gene: TRBJ1-4; d_gene: -; CDR3nt: TGTGCCAGCAGTTTAGGGCAGGGTCGTGAAAAACTGTTTTTT; CDR3aa: CASSLGQGREKLFF
abundance: -; v_gene: TRBV28; j_gene: TRBJ2-7; d_gene: -; CDR3nt: TGTGCCTCACGGGTGGGCGGGAACTCCTACGAGCAGTACTTC; CDR3aa: CASRVGGNSYEQYF
abundance: -; v_gene: TRBV29-1; j_gene: TRBJ2-7; d_gene: TRBD1; CDR3nt: TGCAGCGTTTCGGGACAGGGGGTTTCGAGATCAGGGTCCAGCCTTGTAAACGAGCAGTACTTC; CDR3aa: CSVSGQGVSRSGSSLVNEQYF
abundance: -; v_gene: TRBV7-8; j_gene: TRBJ2-7; d_gene: TRBD2; CDR3nt: TGTGCCAGCAGCTTTGAGCGGGGGGGCCCCTACGAGCAGTACTTC; CDR3aa: CASSFERGGPYEQYF
abundance: -; v_gene: TRBV28; j_gene: TRBJ2-5; d_gene: -; CDR3nt: TGTGCCAGCAGAAGTTGGCTAGCGCAAGAGACCCAGTACTTC; CDR3aa: CASRSWLAQETQYF
abundance: -; v_gene: TRBV5-6; j_gene: TRBJ2-7; d_gene: -; CDR3nt: TGTGCCAGCAGCTTTTCAACGTGGAGATCCAACTACGAGCAGTACTTC; CDR3aa: CASSFSTWRSNYEQYF
abundance: few; v_gene: TRBV6-5; j_gene: TRBJ2-5; d_gene: TRBD2; CDR3nt: TGTGCCAGCAGTTACTCCGGACTAGCGAAGGTGACCCAGTACTTC; CDR3aa: CASSYSGLAKVTQYF
abundance: -; v_gene: TRBV5-1; j_gene: TRBJ1-2; d_gene: -; CDR3nt: TGCGCCAGCAGCTTCGGGACAAACTATGGCTACACCTTC; CDR3aa: CASSFGTNYGYTF
abundance: -; v_gene: TRBV9; j_gene: TRBJ2-3; d_gene: TRBD2; CDR3nt: TGTGCCAGCAGCGAGACTAGCGGGGGACCAGATACGCAGTATTTT; CDR3aa: CASSETSGGPDTQYF
abundance: -; v_gene: TRBV7-8; j_gene: TRBJ1-1; d_gene: TRBD1; CDR3nt: TGTGCCAGCAGTTCAGGGAACAGGGGCGCATGGAATACTGAAGCTTTCTTT; CDR3aa: CASSSGNRGAWNTEAFF
abundance: -; v_gene: TRBV4-1; j_gene: TRBJ2-6; d_gene: -; CDR3nt: TGCGCCAGCAGCCCCGGAGGACTCCTCGGAATTGGTGTGGCCAACGTCCTGACTTTC; CDR3aa: CASSPGGLLGIGVANVLTF
abundance: -; v_gene: TRBV27; j_gene: TRBJ1-5; d_gene: -; CDR3nt: TGTGCCAGCAGTCCCACCTTTTCGAGTTACCGCAATCAGCCCCAGCATTTT; CDR3aa: CASSPTFSSYRNQPQHF
abundance: few; v_gene: TRBV6-5; j_gene: TRBJ1-2; d_gene: TRBD1; CDR3nt: TGTGCCAGCAGTTGGACAGGGGGCGCAGGCTATGGCTACACCTTC; CDR3aa: CASSWTGGAGYGYTF
abundance: -; v_gene: TRBV2; j_gene: TRBJ2-7; d_gene: TRBD2; CDR3nt: TGTGCCAGCAGGGACCTTCTAGCGGGAGTCGCCGAGCAGTACTTC; CDR3aa: CASRDLLAGVAEQYF
abundance: -; v_gene: TRBV27; j_gene: TRBJ2-1; d_gene: TRBD2; CDR3nt: TGTGCCAGCAGTTTAACTAGCGGGCCTTACAATGAGCAGTTCTTC; CDR3aa: CASSLTSGPYNEQFF